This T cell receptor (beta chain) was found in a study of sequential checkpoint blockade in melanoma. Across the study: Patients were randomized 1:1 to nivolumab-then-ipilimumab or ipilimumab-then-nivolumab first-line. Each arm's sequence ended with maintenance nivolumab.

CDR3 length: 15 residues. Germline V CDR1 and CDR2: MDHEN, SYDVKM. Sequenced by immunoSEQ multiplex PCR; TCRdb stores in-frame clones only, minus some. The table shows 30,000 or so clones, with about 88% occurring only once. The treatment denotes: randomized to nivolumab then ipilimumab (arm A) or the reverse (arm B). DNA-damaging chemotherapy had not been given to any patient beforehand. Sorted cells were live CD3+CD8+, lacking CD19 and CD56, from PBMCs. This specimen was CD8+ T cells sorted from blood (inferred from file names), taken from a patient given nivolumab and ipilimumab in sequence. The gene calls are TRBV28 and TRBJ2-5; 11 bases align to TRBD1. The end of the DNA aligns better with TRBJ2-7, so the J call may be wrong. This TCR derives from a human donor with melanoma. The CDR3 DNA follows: TGTGCCAGCAGTTTCTTGGGACAGGGGGTCTACGAGCAGTACTTC. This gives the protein CASSFLGQGVYEQYF.